This entry lists 26 T cell receptor beta chains sequenced from one sample in a study of OX40 agonist ivuxolimab in advanced cancers. Clones were sequenced by immunoSEQ multiplex PCR, and TCRdb holds only the in-frame ones, with some missing. The table lists tens of thousands of clones, 90% to 95% of them singletons, with 0.32% in the top ten. The sequencing used CD4+ or CD8+ T cells sorted from blood, collected in a trial of the OX40 agonist ivuxolimab. These TCRs come from an adult with an advanced solid tumor such as melanoma, head and neck, liver or kidney cancer.

The chain joins TRBV18 to TRBJ1-2; no definite D call. CDR1 is KGHSH and CDR2 is LQKENI in the germline V gene. The CDR3 totals 14 residues. The ends were cut back, 0 bases at V and 4 bases at J, with 9 bases in the middle. CDR3 nucleotides: TGTGCCAGCTCACCACCGGCGTCAGGCTATGGCTACACCTTC. This codes for CASSPPASGYGYTF.

This clone was counted a single time. The rearrangement links TRBV27 to TRBJ1-4; tentatively, D is TRBD1 (5 bases). The CDR3 is made up of 15 amino acids. V was pared by 1 base and J by 4 bases, with 10 bases between. Looked up from germline, CDR1 is MNHEY and CDR2 is SMNVEV (reference sequence). CDR3 amino acids: CASSLWGKFNEKLFF. CDR3 DNA sequence: TGTGCCAGCAGTTTATGGGGCAAGTTTAATGAAAAACTGTTTTTT.

The rearrangement links TRBV7-3 to TRBJ2-1, with 12 bases fitting TRBD2. There are 16 residues in the CDR3. V lost 5 bases and J lost 4; bases outside the gene matches: 6. CDR1 is SGHTA, CDR2 FQGTGA, per germline. The CDR3 region has the DNA TGTGCCAGCAGCCCCATGACTAGCGGGGGATACAATGAGCAGTTCTTC. Its translation: CASSPMTSGGYNEQFF. The variable domain in full, completed from reference TRBV7-3 and TRBJ2-1, reads GAGVSQTPSNKVTEKGKYVELRCDPISGHTALYWYRQSLGQGPEFLIYFQGTGAADDSGLPNDRFFAVRPEGSVSTLKIQRTERGDSAVYLCASSPMTSGGYNEQFFGPGTRLTVL.

The chain uses TRBV7-2 and TRBJ2-6; D unresolved. Germline V gene data show CDR1 as SGHTA and CDR2 as FQGNSA. The CDR3 runs to 17 residues. Deletions cut 1 base from V and 0 bases from J, with 10 bases between. This CDR3 is CASSLEVLSSGANVLTF. The CDR3 coding sequence is TGTGCCAGCAGCTTAGAGGTCCTTTCCTCTGGGGCCAACGTCCTGACTTTC.

V usage is TRBV6-4 and J usage is TRBJ2-5; D is undetermined. The V end lost 5 bases, the J end lost 5 bases, and 15 bases lay between the germline ends. Germline CDR1 is MRHNA and CDR2 is SNTAGT. This CDR3 has 14 amino acids. The CDR3 region has the DNA TGTGCCAGCAGTAGCGTAAGGTTACCGGAGACCCAGTACTTC. Translation: CASSSVRLPETQYF.

The chain has TRBV7-2 and TRBJ2-3, with D possibly TRBD2 on 6 matching bases. The length of the CDR3 is 15 residues. The germline V and J ends were trimmed by 0 bases and 2 bases, with 9 bases remaining between them. CDR1 is SGHTA, CDR2 FQGNSA, per germline. Here the CDR3 reads CASSLAGGTTDTQYF. CDR3 in DNA: TGTGCCAGCAGCTTAGCGGGGGGAACCACAGATACGCAGTATTTT.

This clone has only a few counts. The chain carries TRBV7-9 and TRBJ1-1; D uncertain. V lost 3 bases and J lost 7, with 6 bases in between. The CDR3 consists of 11 residues. Germline loops: CDR1 SEHNR, CDR2 FQNEAQ (reference sequence). CDR3 bases: TGTGCCAGCAGCTTTGACAATGAAGCTTTCTTT. As protein: CASSFDNEAFF.

This clone came up once. The chain carries TRBV7-2 and TRBJ1-1; D possibly corresponds to TRBD1 (5 bases). The CDR3 loop spans 15 amino acids. Between the trimmed V and J ends, which lost 4 bases and 1 base, there was a span of 13 bases. Germline V gene data show CDR1 as SGHTA and CDR2 as FQGNSA. The CDR3 bases are TGTGCCAGCAGCTCTTCAGGGCCGAGGAACACTGAAGCTTTCTTT. This sequence encodes CASSSSGPRNTEAFF. Variable domain in full (rest from reference TRBV7-2 and TRBJ1-1): GAGVSQSPSNKVTEKGKDVELRCDPISGHTALYWYRQSLGQGLEFLIYFQGNSAPDKSGLPSDRFSAERTGGSVSTLTIQRTQQEDSAVYLCASSSSGPRNTEAFFGQGTRLTVV.

The chain recombines TRBV7-9 with TRBJ2-7; 7 positions agree with TRBD1. The CDR3 has 14 amino acids. Unmatched junction bases numbered 6, after V lost 5 bases and J lost 2 bases. Germline V lookup: CDR1 SEHNR, CDR2 FQNEAQ (reference sequence). In DNA, the CDR3 is TGTGCCAGCAGCACAGCGGACAGGACCTACGAGCAGTACTTC. This translates into CASSTADRTYEQYF.

V and J are TRBV15 and TRBJ2-2; the D gene is possibly TRBD2 (6 bases). Per germline, CDR1 LNHNV and CDR2 YYDKDF (reference sequence). V was clipped by 0 bases and J by 4 bases, with 15 bases between them. This CDR3 is built from 17 residues. The CDR3 nucleotides are TGTGCCACCAGCAGAGATCTTGCGACTAGTGGCACCGGGGAGCTGTTTTTT. This encodes CATSRDLATSGTGELFF.

Written as DNA, the CDR3 is TGTGCCAGCAGCTTTAAGCCAGAAGAGGTTGGCTACACCTTC. This gives the protein CASSFKPEEVGYTF. The rearrangement uses TRBV7-9 and TRBJ1-2; no clear D gene. The germline V gene encodes CDR1 SEHNR and CDR2 FQNEAQ (reference sequence). The V end lost 3 bases, the J end lost 7 bases, and 15 bases lay between the germline ends. The CDR3 has 14 amino acids. Complete variable domain (other parts from reference TRBV7-9 and TRBJ1-2): DTGVSQNPRHKITKRGQNVTFRCDPISEHNRLYWYRQTLGQGPEFLTYFQNEAQLEKSRLLSDRFSAERPKGSFSTLEIQRTEQGDSAMYLCASSFKPEEVGYTFGSGTRLTVV.

The rearrangement links TRBV10-3 to TRBJ2-1; a weak D match, TRBD2 (6 bases). Between the trimmed V and J ends, which lost 0 bases and 5 bases, there was a span of 14 bases. Germline CDR1 is ENHRY and CDR2 is SYGVKD. The CDR3 totals 16 residues. The CDR3: CAISESKASANNEQFF. CDR3 sequence (DNA): TGTGCCATCAGTGAGTCGAAGGCTAGCGCGAACAATGAGCAGTTCTTC.

V and J are TRBV19 and TRBJ2-2, with D hard to call. V lost 2 bases, J lost 0 bases, and 7 bases lay in between. The germline CDR1 and CDR2 sequences are LNHDA and SQIVND (reference sequence). This CDR3 region has 15 residues. CDR3 sequence: CASSILAANTGELFF. CDR3 DNA: TGTGCCAGTAGTATATTGGCTGCGAACACCGGGGAGCTGTTTTTT.

The rearrangement uses TRBV7-7 and TRBJ2-7, with D perhaps matching TRBD2 (6 bases). Trimming pared 5 bases from V and 3 bases from J, leaving 14 bases between. This CDR3 region has 14 residues. Germline V gene sequence: CDR1 SSHAT, CDR2 FNYEAQ (reference sequence). The CDR3 here is CASSPTRFSYEQYF. The DNA for the CDR3 is TGTGCCAGCAGCCCGACTAGATTTAGCTACGAGCAGTACTTC. The full variable domain, completed using reference TRBV7-7 and TRBJ2-7, is GAGVSQSPRYKVTKRGQDVTLRCDPISSHATLYWYQQALGQGPEFLTYFNYEAQPDKSGLPSDRFSAERPEGSISTLTIQRTEQRDSAMYRCASSPTRFSYEQYFGPGTRLTVT.

The chain couples TRBV5-5 to TRBJ1-6; 8 nucleotides line up with TRBD1. This CDR3 spans 17 amino acids. Germline values: CDR1 SGHKS, CDR2 YYEKEE (reference sequence). Trimming took 0 bases from V and 2 from J; bases not matched to a gene: 4. CDR3 in DNA: TGTGCCAGCAGCTTGGCCGCAGGGGGCGCCTATAATTCACCCCTCCACTTT. This gives the protein CASSLAAGGAYNSPLHF.

The chain links TRBV4-3 to TRBJ1-2; D unresolved. V was pared by 0 bases and J by 5 bases, with 13 bases between. Per the germline V gene, CDR1 is LGHNA and CDR2 is YSLEER. This CDR3 contains 15 residues. CDR3 nucleotides: TGCGCCAGCAGCCAAGAGGGTAGACGGCCGTATGGCTACACCTTC. It yields the protein CASSQEGRRPYGYTF.

The V and J genes are TRBV19 and TRBJ2-3; D is uncertain. The CDR3 consists of 14 residues. The V and J ends lost 3 bases and 0 bases respectively, with 7 bases between them. CDR1 is LNHDA, CDR2 SQIVND, per germline (reference sequence). The CDR3 region has the DNA TGTGCCAGTAGTATGCCTTTGAGCACAGATACGCAGTATTTT. Its translation: CASSMPLSTDTQYF.

The chain links TRBV20-1 to TRBJ2-7, with D hard to call. The CDR3 covers 11 residues. Trimming left V 2 bases short and J 4 bases short, with 6 bases between. CDR1 is DFQATT, CDR2 SNEGSKA, per germline (reference sequence). The CDR3 bases are TGCAGTGCTAGAAGAGCATACGAGCAGTACTTC. Protein product: CSARRAYEQYF.

The V and J genes are TRBV28 and TRBJ1-2; perhaps TRBD1 as D (6 bases). Germline V gene data show CDR1 as MDHEN and CDR2 as SYDVKM. CDR3 length: 16 residues. V gave up 8 bases and J gave up 8 bases, with 27 bases separating them. The CDR3 bases are TGTGCCAGCGGGGGGGGCGGTACATGGAAGGGTGGAGGCTACACCTTC. It codes for CASGGGGTWKGGGYTF.

The chain links TRBV19 to TRBJ1-5; weak D call: TRBD1 (5 bases). Trimming took off 6 bases at V and 5 bases at J, with 11 bases between the two ends. The germline V gene encodes CDR1 LNHDA and CDR2 SQIVND (reference sequence). The CDR3 runs to 13 residues. The CDR3 spells CASSLQEDQPQHF. CDR3 nucleotide sequence: TGTGCCAGTAGCCTACAGGAGGATCAGCCCCAGCATTTT. The full variable domain, with the rest looked up from reference TRBV19 and TRBJ1-5, is DGGITQSPKYLFRKEGQNVTLSCEQNLNHDAMYWYRQDPGQGLRLIYYSQIVNDFQKGDIAEGYSVSREKKESFPLTVTSAQKNPTAFYLCASSLQEDQPQHFGDGTRLSIL.

This chain links TRBV4-3 with TRBJ1-3; a possible D gene is TRBD1 (6 bases). CDR1 is LGHNA, CDR2 YSLEER, per germline. CDR3 length equals 15 residues. V was trimmed by 1 base and J by 3 bases, leaving 10 bases between them. The CDR3 nucleotides read TGCGCCAGCAGCCAAGCGGACAGTGTTGGAAACACCATATATTTT. This gives the protein CASSQADSVGNTIYF.

The chain links TRBV14 to TRBJ2-5; no clear D gene. The V gene's germline CDR1 is SGHDN and CDR2 FVKESK. This CDR3 is 17 amino acids long. The V end lost 2 bases, the J end lost 5 bases, and 21 bases lay between the germline ends. CDR3 DNA: TGTGCCAGCAGCCAAATTAGGGTTTCGTGGAGCTCGGAGACCCAGTACTTC. Encoded protein: CASSQIRVSWSSETQYF. Full variable domain (missing parts from reference TRBV14 and TRBJ2-5): EAGVTQFPSHSVIEKGQTVTLRCDPISGHDNLYWYRRVMGKEIKFLLHFVKESKQDESGMPNNRFLAERTGGTYSTLKVQPAELEDSGVYFCASSQIRVSWSSETQYFGPGTRLLVL.

The table lists this clone with a count of one. The J gene is TRBJ1-5, the V gene TRBV6-6, with 7 bases identical to TRBD1. Germline CDR1 MNHNY, CDR2 SVGAGI (reference sequence). The trim removed 5 bases at V and 1 base at J, leaving 5 bases unmatched. The CDR3 has 15 residues. In DNA form, the CDR3 reads TGTGCCAGCAGTGCAACCAGGGGGAGCAATCAGCCCCAGCATTTT. Translating it yields CASSATRGSNQPQHF.

This chain uses TRBV5-4 with TRBJ1-1; D remains unclear. Germline V gene data show CDR1 as SGHNT and CDR2 as YYREEE (reference sequence). The CDR3 has 14 residues. V lost 4 bases and J 4 bases, leaving 14 bases between the germline ends. CDR3 in amino acids: CASSDTGGRTEAFF. Here the CDR3 DNA reads TGTGCCAGCAGCGACACCGGTGGTCGCACTGAAGCTTTCTTT. The variable domain in full, with the rest retrieved from reference TRBV5-4 and TRBJ1-1, is ETGVTQSPTHLIKTRGQQVTLRCSSQSGHNTVSWYQQALGQGPQFIFQYYREEENGRGNFPPRFSGLQFPNYSSELNVNALELDDSALYLCASSDTGGRTEAFFGQGTRLTVV.

V is TRBV30 and J is TRBJ1-1, with D possibly matching TRBD1 (5 bases). Germline V lookup: CDR1 GTSNPN, CDR2 SVGIG (reference sequence). The length of the CDR3 is 12 residues. The germline V and J ends were trimmed by 0 bases and 11 bases, with 13 bases remaining between them. Here the CDR3 DNA reads TGTGCCTGGAGTGTGGGGTTTGAGGGGGCTTTCTTT. Translating gives CAWSVGFEGAFF. The full variable domain, rest sourced from reference TRBV30 and TRBJ1-1, is SQTIHQWPATLVQPVGSPLSLECTVEGTSNPNLYWYRQAAGRGLQLLFYSVGIGQISSEVPQNLSASRPQDRQFILSSKKLLLSDSGFYLCAWSVGFEGAFFGQGTRLTVV.

The chain is built from TRBV6-1 and TRBJ1-4, with D possibly TRBD1 on 6 matching bases. CDR3 length: 14 amino acids. Per germline, CDR1 MNHNS and CDR2 SASEGT. Trimming stripped 8 bases from V and 11 bases from J, with 21 bases between. The CDR3 protein is CASGPEGHLVKLFF. The CDR3 region has the DNA TGTGCCAGCGGTCCTGAGGGACACTTAGTTAAACTGTTTTTT.